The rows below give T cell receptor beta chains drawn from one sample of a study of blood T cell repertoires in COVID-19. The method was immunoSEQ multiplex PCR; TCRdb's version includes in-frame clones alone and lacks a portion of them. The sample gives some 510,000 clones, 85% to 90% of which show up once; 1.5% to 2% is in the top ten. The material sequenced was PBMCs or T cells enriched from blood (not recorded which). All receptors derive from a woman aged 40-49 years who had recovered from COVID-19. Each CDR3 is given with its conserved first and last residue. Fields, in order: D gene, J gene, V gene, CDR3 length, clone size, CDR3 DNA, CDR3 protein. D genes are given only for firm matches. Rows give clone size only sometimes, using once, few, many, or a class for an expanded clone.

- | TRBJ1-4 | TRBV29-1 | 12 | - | TGCAGCGTTGGCAGGATGAATGAAAAACTGTTTTTT | CSVGRMNEKLFF
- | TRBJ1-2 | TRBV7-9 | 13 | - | TGTGCCAGCAGCCTGTCGTTGGCTTATGGCTACACCTTC | CASSLSLAYGYTF
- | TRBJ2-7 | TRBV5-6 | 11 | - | TGTGCCAGCAGCTTAGCCCACGAGCAGTACTTC | CASSLAHEQYF
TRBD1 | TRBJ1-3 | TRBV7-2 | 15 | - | TGTGCCAGCAGCTTGACAGGGTGGTCTGGAAACACCATATATTTT | CASSLTGWSGNTIYF
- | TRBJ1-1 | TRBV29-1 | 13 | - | TGCAGCGTTGACTGGAGGATGAACACTGAAGCTTTCTTT | CSVDWRMNTEAFF
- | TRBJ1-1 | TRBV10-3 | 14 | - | TGTGCCATCAGTGGCAGGGAACCGAACACTGAAGCTTTCTTT | CAISGREPNTEAFF
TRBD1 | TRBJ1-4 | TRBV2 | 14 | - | TGTGCCAGCAGTAGACAGGGGGCTAATGAAAAACTGTTTTTT | CASSRQGANEKLFF
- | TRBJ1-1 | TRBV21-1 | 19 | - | TGTGCCAGCAGCACAGTCCTTACGCGGGCCCTCTCCCGGAACACTGAAGCTTTCTTT | CASSTVLTRALSRNTEAFF
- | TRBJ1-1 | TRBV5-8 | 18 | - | TGTGCCAGCAGCTTGAAAAGAGGCCCCGCGTTCCCGAACACTGAAGCTTTCTTT | CASSLKRGPAFPNTEAFF
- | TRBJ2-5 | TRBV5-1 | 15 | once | TGCGCCAGCAGCTTGGGGTCCACAGTTCAAGAGACCCAGTACTTC | CASSLGSTVQETQYF
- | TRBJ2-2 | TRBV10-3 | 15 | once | TGTGCCATCAGTGAGTCCGGGAGAGTGACCGGGGAGCTGTTTTTT | CAISESGRVTGELFF
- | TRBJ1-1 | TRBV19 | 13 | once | TGTGCCAGTTGCCAAGGGGTCTACACTGAAGCTTTCTTT | CASCQGVYTEAFF
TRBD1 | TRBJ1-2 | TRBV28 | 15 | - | TGTGCCAGCAGTGCAGGGGGCTCAACTAACTATGGCTACACCTTC | CASSAGGSTNYGYTF
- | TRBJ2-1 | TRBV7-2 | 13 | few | TGTGCCAGCAGCTTAAGAGGTACCAATGAGCAGTTCTTC | CASSLRGTNEQFF
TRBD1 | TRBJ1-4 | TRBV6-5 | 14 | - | TGTGCCAGCAGCTACGGACAGGGGGGCGAAAAACTGTTTTTT | CASSYGQGGEKLFF
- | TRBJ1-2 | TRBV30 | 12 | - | TGTGCCTGGACCGAGGTACGCTATGGCTACACCTTC | CAWTEVRYGYTF
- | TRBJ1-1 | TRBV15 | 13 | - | TGTGCCACCAGCGGACAGCCGAACACTGAAGCTTTCTTT | CATSGQPNTEAFF
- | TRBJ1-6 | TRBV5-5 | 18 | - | TGTGCCAGCAGCCCTTGGCAGGGGCCCCAATATCCAAATTCACCCCTCCACTTT | CASSPWQGPQYPNSPLHF
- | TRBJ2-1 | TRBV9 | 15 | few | TGTGCCAGCAGCGTAGCGCCGAGCTCCTACAATGAGCAGTTCTTC | CASSVAPSSYNEQFF
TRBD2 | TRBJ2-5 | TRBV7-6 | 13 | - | TGTGCCAGCAGCCAGAGCGGGACGCAGACCCAGTACTTC | CASSQSGTQTQYF
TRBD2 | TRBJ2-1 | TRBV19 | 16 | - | TGTGCCAGTAGTATTCGGCTAGCGGGCCTGGATAATGAGCAGTTCTTC | CASSIRLAGLDNEQFF
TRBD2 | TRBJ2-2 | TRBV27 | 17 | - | TGTGCCAGCAGTTTATTTTCTAGCGGGAGCCTCACCGGGGAGCTGTTTTTT | CASSLFSSGSLTGELFF
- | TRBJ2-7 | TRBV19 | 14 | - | TGTGCCAGTAGTATAGCCCCCGGGGGATACGAGCAGTACTTC | CASSIAPGGYEQYF
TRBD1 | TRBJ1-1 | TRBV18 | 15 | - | TGTGCCAGCTCACCACGGACAGGGGTGGGCACTGAAGCTTTCTTT | CASSPRTGVGTEAFF
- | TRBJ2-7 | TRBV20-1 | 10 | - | TGCAGTGCTAGCATCTACGAGCAGTACTTC | CSASIYEQYF
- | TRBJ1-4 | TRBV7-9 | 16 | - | TGTGCCAGCAGCTCGGACAGATATCAAGTCGGTGAAAAACTGTTTTTT | CASSSDRYQVGEKLFF
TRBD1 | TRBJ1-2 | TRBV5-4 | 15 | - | TGTGCCAGCACCCGGGACAGTGCCTCTGGCTATGGCTACACCTTC | CASTRDSASGYGYTF
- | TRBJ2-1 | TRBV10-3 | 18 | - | TGTGCCATCAGTGAACCCGGGTCTCCTACCTACTCCTACAATGAGCAGTTCTTC | CAISEPGSPTYSYNEQFF
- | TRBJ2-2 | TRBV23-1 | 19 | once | TGCGCCAGCAGTCCTCCGCCTATTTTAGCGGGACAGGGCACCGGGGAGCTGTTTTTT | CASSPPPILAGQGTGELFF
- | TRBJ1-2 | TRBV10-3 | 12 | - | TGTGCCATCAGTGAGTCGACGGAGAGCTACACCTTC | CAISESTESYTF
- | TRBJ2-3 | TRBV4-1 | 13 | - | TGCGCCAGCAGCCAGACGCTAGGAGATACGCAGTATTTT | CASSQTLGDTQYF
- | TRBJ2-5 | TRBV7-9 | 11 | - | TGTGCCAGCAGCCCCCTAGAGACCCAGTACTTC | CASSPLETQYF
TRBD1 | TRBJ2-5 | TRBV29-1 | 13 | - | TGCAGCGGAAGACGACAGGGGTGGGAGACCCAGTACTTC | CSGRRQGWETQYF
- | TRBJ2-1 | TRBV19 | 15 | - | TGTGCCAGTAGTCCTATAGCGGCAATTCGCCATGAGCAGTTCTTC | CASSPIAAIRHEQFF
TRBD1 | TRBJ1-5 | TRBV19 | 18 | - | TGTGCCAGTAGTATAAAACGACTCAGGGGGCAGGGCAATCAGCCCCAGCATTTT | CASSIKRLRGQGNQPQHF
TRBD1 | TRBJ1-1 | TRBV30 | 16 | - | TGTGCCTGGAGTGTCCTATTGGGACAGGGGCCATATGAAGCTTTCTTT | CAWSVLLGQGPYEAFF
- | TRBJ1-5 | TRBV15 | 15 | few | TGTGCCACCAGCAGAGATTTTCAGGGTGGGCAGCCCCAGCATTTT | CATSRDFQGGQPQHF
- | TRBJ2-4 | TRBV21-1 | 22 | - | TGTGCCAGCAGCAAAGAACTCCGTATCCGGGACAGGGAGTTTTTTGCCAAAAACATTCAGTACTTC | CASSKELRIRDREFFAKNIQYF
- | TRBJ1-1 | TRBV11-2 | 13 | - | TGTGCCAGCACCGCCAAGGGGGACACTGAAGCTTTCTTT | CASTAKGDTEAFF
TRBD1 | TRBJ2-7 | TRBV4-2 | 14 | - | TGTGCCAGCAGCTTGGACAGGGCCTCCTACGAGCAGTACTTC | CASSLDRASYEQYF
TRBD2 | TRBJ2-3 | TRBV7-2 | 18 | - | TGTGCCAGCAGCTTACCCGGGACTAGCGTTGCCCCCTCCGATACGCAGTATTTT | CASSLPGTSVAPSDTQYF
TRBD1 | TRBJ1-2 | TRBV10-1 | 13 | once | TGCGCCAGCAGTTTCGGGACAGCCTATGGCTACACCTTC | CASSFGTAYGYTF
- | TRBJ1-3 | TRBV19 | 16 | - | TGTGCCAGTAGTGCGGAGGGTACAGTCCGTGGAAACACCATATATTTT | CASSAEGTVRGNTIYF
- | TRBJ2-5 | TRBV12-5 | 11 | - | TGTGCTAGTGGACAGACAGTTACCCAGTACTTC | CASGQTVTQYF
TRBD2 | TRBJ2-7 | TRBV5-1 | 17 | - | TGCGCCAGCAGCTTGGGGGGCGCGGGAGGAGGTCTCTACGAGCAGTACTTC | CASSLGGAGGGLYEQYF
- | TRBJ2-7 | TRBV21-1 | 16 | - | TGTGCCAGCAGCAAAGTAATTCTACGCTGGGCGGGCAAGCAGTACTTC | CASSKVILRWAGKQYF
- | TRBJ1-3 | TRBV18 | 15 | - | TGTGCCAGCTCACCATCGGTGGTAACTGGAAACACCATATATTTT | CASSPSVVTGNTIYF
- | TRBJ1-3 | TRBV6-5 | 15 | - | TGTGCCAGCAGTCCTTTCTTTCTCTCTGGAAACACCATATATTTT | CASSPFFLSGNTIYF
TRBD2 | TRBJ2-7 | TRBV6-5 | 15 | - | TGTGCCAGCAGTCACAAGCGGGGCTATACCTACGAGCAGTACTTC | CASSHKRGYTYEQYF
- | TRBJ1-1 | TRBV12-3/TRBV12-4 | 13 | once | TGTGCCAGCAGTCCGGAAAAGAGGACTGAAGCTTTCTTT | CASSPEKRTEAFF